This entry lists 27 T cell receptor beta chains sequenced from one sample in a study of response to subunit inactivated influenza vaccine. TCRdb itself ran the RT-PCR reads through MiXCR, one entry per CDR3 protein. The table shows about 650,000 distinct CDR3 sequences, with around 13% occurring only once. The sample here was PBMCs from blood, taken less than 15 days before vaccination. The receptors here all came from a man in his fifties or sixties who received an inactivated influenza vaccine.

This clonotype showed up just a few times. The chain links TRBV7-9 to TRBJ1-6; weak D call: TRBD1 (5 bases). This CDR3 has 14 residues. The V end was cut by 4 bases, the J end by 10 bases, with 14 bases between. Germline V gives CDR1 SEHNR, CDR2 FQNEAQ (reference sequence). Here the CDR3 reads CASSSLGTESPLHF. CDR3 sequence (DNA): TGTGCCAGCAGCTCCCTAGGGACCGAATCACCCCTCCACTTT.

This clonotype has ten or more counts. CDR3 region: CASSLLTGTDTQYF. The DNA of the CDR3 is TGTGCCAGCAGCCTTTTGACTGGCACAGATACGCAGTATTTT. The rearrangement joins TRBV3-1 to TRBJ2-3, with D unresolved. In germline, CDR1 is LGHDT, CDR2 YNNKEL (reference sequence). The V and J ends lost 4 bases and 1 base respectively, with 9 bases between them. This CDR3 region has 14 residues.

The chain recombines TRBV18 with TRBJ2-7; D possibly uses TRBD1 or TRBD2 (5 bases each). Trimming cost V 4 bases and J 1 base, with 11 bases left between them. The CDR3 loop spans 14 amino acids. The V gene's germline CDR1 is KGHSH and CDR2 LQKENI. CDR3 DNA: TGTGCCAGCTCACAGGGGACGGATTCCTACGAGCAGTACTTC. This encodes CASSQGTDSYEQYF.

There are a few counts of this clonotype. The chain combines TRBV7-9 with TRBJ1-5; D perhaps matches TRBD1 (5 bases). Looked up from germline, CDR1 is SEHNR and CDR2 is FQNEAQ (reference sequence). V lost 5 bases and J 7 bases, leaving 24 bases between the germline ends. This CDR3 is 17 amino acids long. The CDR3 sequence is CASSDSMTGRGRQPQHF. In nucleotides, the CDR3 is TGTGCCAGCAGCGATTCAATGACGGGACGAGGTAGACAGCCCCAGCATTTT.

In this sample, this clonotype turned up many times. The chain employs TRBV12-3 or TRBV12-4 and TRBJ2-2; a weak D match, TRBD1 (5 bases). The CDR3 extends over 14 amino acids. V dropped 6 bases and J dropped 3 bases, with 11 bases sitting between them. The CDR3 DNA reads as TGTGCCAGCAGCCGACAGCACGACACCGGGGAGCTGTTTTTT. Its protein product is CASSRQHDTGELFF.

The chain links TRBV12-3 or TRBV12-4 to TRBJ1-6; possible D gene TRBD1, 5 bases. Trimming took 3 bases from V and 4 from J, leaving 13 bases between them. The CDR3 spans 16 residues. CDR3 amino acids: CASSFSTGAYNSPLHF. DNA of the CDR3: TGTGCCAGCAGTTTCAGTACAGGAGCTTATAATTCACCCCTCCACTTT.

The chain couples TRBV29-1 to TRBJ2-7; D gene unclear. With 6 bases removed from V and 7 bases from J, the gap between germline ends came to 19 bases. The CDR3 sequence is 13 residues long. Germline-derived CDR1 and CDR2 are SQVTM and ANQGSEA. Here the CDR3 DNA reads TGCAGCGTCGACTTAACCGCGGTTGGAGAGCAGTACTTC. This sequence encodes CSVDLTAVGEQYF.

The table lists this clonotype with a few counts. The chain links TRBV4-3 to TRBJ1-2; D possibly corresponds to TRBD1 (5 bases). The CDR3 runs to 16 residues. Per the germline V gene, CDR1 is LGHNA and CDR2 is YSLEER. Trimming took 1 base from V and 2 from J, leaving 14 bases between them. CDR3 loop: CASSQVTSGLNYGYTF. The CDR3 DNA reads TGCGCCAGCAGCCAAGTTACCTCGGGACTGAACTATGGCTACACCTTC.

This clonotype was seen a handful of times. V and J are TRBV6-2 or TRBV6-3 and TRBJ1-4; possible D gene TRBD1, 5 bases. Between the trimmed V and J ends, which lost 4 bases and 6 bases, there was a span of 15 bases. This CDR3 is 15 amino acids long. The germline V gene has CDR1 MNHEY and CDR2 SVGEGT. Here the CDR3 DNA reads TGTGCCAGCAGTTTTTCGGGACTGGATTATGAAAAACTGTTTTTT. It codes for CASSFSGLDYEKLFF.

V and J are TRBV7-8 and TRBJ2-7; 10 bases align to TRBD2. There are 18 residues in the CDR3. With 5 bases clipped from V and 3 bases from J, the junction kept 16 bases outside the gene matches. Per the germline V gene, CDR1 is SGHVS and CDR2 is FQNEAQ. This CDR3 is CASSIIAGGETNSYEQYF. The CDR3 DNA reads TGTGCCAGCAGCATCATAGCGGGGGGCGAAACCAATAGCTACGAGCAGTACTTC.

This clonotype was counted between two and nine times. CDR3 coding DNA: TGCAGCGTTGATGAGGGGGGCAGGGATACGCAGTATTTT. As protein: CSVDEGGRDTQYF. The chain is built from TRBV29-1 and TRBJ2-3; D possibly matches TRBD1 or TRBD2 (6 bases each). The CDR3 length is 13 residues. V shed 3 bases and J shed 6 bases, with 13 bases lying between them. CDR1 and CDR2 from the germline V gene are SQVTM and ANQGSEA.

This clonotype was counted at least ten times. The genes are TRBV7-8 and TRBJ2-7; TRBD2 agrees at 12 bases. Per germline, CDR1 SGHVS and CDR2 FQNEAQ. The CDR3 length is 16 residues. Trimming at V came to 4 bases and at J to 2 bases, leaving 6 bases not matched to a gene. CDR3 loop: CASSSGLAGTAYEQYF. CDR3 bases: TGTGCCAGCAGCTCAGGACTAGCGGGGACCGCCTACGAGCAGTACTTC.

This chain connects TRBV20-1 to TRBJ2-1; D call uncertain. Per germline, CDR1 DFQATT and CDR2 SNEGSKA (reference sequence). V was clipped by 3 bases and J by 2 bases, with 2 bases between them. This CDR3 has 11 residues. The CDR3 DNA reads TGCAGTGCTAGTGCCTACAATGAGCAGTTCTTC. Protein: CSASAYNEQFF.

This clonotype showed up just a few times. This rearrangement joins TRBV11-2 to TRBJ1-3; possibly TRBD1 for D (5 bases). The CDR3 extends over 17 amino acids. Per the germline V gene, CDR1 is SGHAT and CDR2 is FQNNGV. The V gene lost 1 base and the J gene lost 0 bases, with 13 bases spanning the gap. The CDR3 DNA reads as TGTGCCAGCAGCTTAGGAACAGGCACCCTCTCTGGAAACACCATATATTTT. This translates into CASSLGTGTLSGNTIYF.

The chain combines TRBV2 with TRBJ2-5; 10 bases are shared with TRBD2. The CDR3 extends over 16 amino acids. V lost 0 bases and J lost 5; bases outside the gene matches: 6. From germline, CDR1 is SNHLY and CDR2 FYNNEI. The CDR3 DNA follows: TGTGCCAGCAGTGAAGCGCTTAGCGGGGGGATGGAGACCCAGTACTTC. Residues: CASSEALSGGMETQYF.

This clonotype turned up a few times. The CDR3 nucleotides are TGTGCCAGCAGTTATCGGGCCACTAACTATGGCTACACCTTC. It yields the protein CASSYRATNYGYTF. The rearrangement links TRBV6-5 to TRBJ1-2; the D is unclear. This CDR3 spans 14 amino acids. Trimming removed 3 bases at V and 0 bases at J, with 8 bases between. Per the germline V gene, CDR1 is MNHEY and CDR2 is SVGAGI.

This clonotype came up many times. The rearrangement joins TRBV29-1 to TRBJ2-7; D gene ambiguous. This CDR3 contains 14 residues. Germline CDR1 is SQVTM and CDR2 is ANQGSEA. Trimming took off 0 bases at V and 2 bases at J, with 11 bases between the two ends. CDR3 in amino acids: CSVEEGDPPYEQYF. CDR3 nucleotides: TGCAGCGTTGAAGAGGGTGATCCCCCCTACGAGCAGTACTTC.

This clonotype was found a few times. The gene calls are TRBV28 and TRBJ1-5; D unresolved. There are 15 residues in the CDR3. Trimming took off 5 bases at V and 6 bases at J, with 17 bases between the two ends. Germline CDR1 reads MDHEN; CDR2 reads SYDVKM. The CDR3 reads CASSHGPGGGQPQHF. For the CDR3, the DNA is TGTGCCAGCAGTCATGGGCCCGGTGGTGGTCAGCCCCAGCATTTT.

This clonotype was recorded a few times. Written as DNA, the CDR3 is TGTGCCAGCAGCCAAGATTGGCCAGGGGGTCGTGGAAACACCATATATTTT. Its protein is CASSQDWPGGRGNTIYF. The chain joins TRBV4-2 to TRBJ1-3; 7 nucleotides line up with TRBD1. V lost 0 bases and J lost 3; bases outside the gene matches: 8. The CDR3 length is 17 residues. The germline V gene has CDR1 LGHNA and CDR2 YNFKEQ.

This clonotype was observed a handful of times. CDR3 nucleotides: TGTGCCAGCAGCCAAGACAGGACACCTACTTATGGCTACACCTTC. Protein sequence: CASSQDRTPTYGYTF. This chain links TRBV4-2 with TRBJ1-2, with D maybe TRBD1 (5 bases). The V gene lost 0 bases and the J gene lost 5 bases, with 13 bases spanning the gap. Germline values: CDR1 LGHNA, CDR2 YNFKEQ. There are 15 residues in the CDR3.

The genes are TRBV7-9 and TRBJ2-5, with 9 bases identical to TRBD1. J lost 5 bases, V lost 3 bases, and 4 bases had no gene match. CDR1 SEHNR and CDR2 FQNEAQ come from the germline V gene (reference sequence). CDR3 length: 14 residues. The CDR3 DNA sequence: TGTGCCAGCAGCTTGACCGGGACAGGGGAGACCCAGTACTTC. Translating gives CASSLTGTGETQYF.

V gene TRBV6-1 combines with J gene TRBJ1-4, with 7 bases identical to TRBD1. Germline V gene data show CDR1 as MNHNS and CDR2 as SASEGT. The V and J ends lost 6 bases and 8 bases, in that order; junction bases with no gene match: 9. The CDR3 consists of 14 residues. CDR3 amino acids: CASRQQGKNEKLFF. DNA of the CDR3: TGTGCCAGCAGGCAACAGGGGAAGAACGAAAAACTGTTTTTT.

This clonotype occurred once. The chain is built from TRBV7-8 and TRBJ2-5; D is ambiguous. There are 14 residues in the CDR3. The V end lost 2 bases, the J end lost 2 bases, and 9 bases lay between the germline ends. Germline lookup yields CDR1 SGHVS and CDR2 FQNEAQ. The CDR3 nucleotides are TGTGCCAGCAGCTTAATTTCCAGGCAAGAGACCCAGTACTTC. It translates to CASSLISRQETQYF.

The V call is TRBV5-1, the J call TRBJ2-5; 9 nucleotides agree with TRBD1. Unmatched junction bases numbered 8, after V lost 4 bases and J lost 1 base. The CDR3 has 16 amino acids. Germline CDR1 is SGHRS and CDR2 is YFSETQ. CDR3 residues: CASSPGDREVQETQYF. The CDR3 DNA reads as TGCGCCAGCAGCCCGGGGGACAGGGAAGTCCAAGAGACCCAGTACTTC. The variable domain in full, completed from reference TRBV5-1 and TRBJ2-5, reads KAGVTQTPRYLIKTRGQQVTLSCSPISGHRSVSWYQQTPGQGLQFLFEYFSETQRNKGNFPGRFSGRQFSNSRSEMNVSTLELGDSALYLCASSPGDREVQETQYFGPGTRLLVL.

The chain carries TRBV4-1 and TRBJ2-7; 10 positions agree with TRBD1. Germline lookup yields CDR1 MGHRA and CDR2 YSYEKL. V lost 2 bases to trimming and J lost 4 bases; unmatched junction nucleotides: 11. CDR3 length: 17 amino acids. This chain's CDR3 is CASSQTPVGTGVYEQYF. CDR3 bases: TGCGCCAGCAGCCAAACCCCCGTAGGGACAGGGGTGTACGAGCAGTACTTC.

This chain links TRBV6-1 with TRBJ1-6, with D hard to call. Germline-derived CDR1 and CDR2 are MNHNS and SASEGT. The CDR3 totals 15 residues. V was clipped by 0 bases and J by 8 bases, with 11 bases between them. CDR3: CASSEARTRDSPLHF. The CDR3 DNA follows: TGTGCCAGCAGTGAAGCAAGGACGAGAGATTCACCCCTCCACTTT.

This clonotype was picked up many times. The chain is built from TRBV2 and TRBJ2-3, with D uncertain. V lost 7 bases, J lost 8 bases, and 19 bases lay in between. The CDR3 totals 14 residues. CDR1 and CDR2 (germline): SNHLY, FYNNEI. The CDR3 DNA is TGTGCCAGCACGATTCGCCTCGCCCCCCTTACGCAGTATTTT. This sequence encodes CASTIRLAPLTQYF.